The 30 T cell receptor beta chains below come from one sample, sequenced in a study of T cell responses to AZD1222 COVID-19 vaccine. Produced via immunoSEQ multiplex PCR; TCRdb's table is partial and in-frame only. The sample lists 140,000 to 150,000 clones, roughly 92% occurring once. The sample here was peripheral blood, taken on day 0 of AZD1222 vaccination. These receptors were obtained from an adult in good health.

The chain uses TRBV25-1 and TRBJ2-3; unclear D gene. The V and J ends lost 4 bases and 0 bases respectively, with 5 bases between them. The CDR3 has 13 amino acids. The V gene's germline CDR1 is MGHDK and CDR2 SYGVNS. For the CDR3, the DNA is TGTGCCAGCAGTGCACAAAGCACAGATACGCAGTATTTT. Its protein is CASSAQSTDTQYF.

The genes are TRBV5-1 and TRBJ2-1; no reliable D call. CDR3 length: 14 amino acids. Germline V CDR1 and CDR2: SGHRS, YFSETQ. Trimming stripped 0 bases from V and 2 bases from J, with 6 bases between. The CDR3 loop is CASSLGDAYNEQFF. CDR3 in DNA: TGCGCCAGCAGCTTGGGTGATGCCTACAATGAGCAGTTCTTC.

This sequence joins TRBV2 and TRBJ1-2; D perhaps matches TRBD1 (5 bases). V dropped 4 bases and J dropped 4 bases, with 16 bases sitting between them. The CDR3 is made up of 15 amino acids. Germline-derived CDR1 and CDR2 are SNHLY and FYNNEI. In nucleotides, the CDR3 is TGTGCCAGCAGTGTCCAGGGTAGGACTTCCTATGGCTACACCTTC. The encoded protein is CASSVQGRTSYGYTF.

This clone came up once. Other DNA sequences within the sample encode an identical CDR3. V usage is TRBV7-9 and J usage is TRBJ2-7; weak D call: TRBD2 (5 bases). Germline V gene lookup returns CDR1 SEHNR and CDR2 FQNEAQ (reference sequence). Trimming shortened V by 8 bases and J by 2 bases, and 13 bases separated the two germline ends. The CDR3 extends over 13 amino acids. The CDR3 is CASSKREAYEQYF. The CDR3 DNA sequence: TGTGCCAGCTCGAAACGGGAAGCCTACGAGCAGTACTTC.

This chain connects TRBV2 to TRBJ1-6, with D hard to call. V was clipped by 5 bases and J by 7 bases, with 6 bases between them. This CDR3 is built from 12 residues. Germline CDR1 SNHLY, CDR2 FYNNEI. The CDR3 protein is CASSPENSPLHF. In nucleotides, the CDR3 is TGTGCCAGCAGTCCAGAAAATTCACCCCTCCACTTT.

The CDR3 DNA reads TGCGCCAGCAGAACTAGCGGGGCTTACAATGAGCAGTTCTTC. Translating gives CASRTSGAYNEQFF. The chain recombines TRBV5-1 with TRBJ2-1; 10 bases line up with TRBD2. Germline CDR1 reads SGHRS; CDR2 reads YFSETQ. V shed 5 bases, J shed 4 bases, and the junction held 3 bases outside the gene matches. The CDR3 contains 14 residues.

V gene TRBV4-1 combines with J gene TRBJ2-1; 8 bases are a match to TRBD2. The CDR3 covers 17 residues. V lost 3 bases to trimming and J lost 1 base; unmatched junction nucleotides: 8. Germline assignment: CDR1 MGHRA and CDR2 YSYEKL. In nucleotides, the CDR3 is TGCGCCAGCAGCCATTTCTTAGCGGGATCTTCCTACAATGAGCAGTTCTTC. This translates into CASSHFLAGSSYNEQFF.

The rearrangement links TRBV9 to TRBJ1-1, with no clear D. The V gene lost 2 bases and the J gene lost 1 base, with 6 bases spanning the gap. The CDR3 has 13 amino acids. The germline CDR1 and CDR2 sequences are SGDLS and YYNGEE. CDR3 sequence: CASSVTRNTEAFF. In nucleotides, the CDR3 is TGTGCCAGCAGCGTGACAAGGAACACTGAAGCTTTCTTT. Looking up the rest from reference TRBV9 and TRBJ1-1 gives the full variable domain: DSGVTQTPKHLITATGQRVTLRCSPRSGDLSVYWYQQSLDQGLQFLIQYYNGEERAKGNILERFSAQQFPDLHSELNLSSLELGDSALYFCASSVTRNTEAFFGQGTRLTVV.

This rearrangement joins TRBV7-2 to TRBJ1-4, with a weak D call TRBD1 (5 bases). This CDR3 region has 15 residues. The V gene's germline CDR1 is SGHTA and CDR2 FQGNSA. V dropped 0 bases and J dropped 4 bases, with 9 bases sitting between them. CDR3 in amino acids: CASSLAAGINEKLFF. In DNA form, the CDR3 reads TGTGCCAGCAGCTTAGCGGCAGGGATTAATGAAAAACTGTTTTTT.

The chain has TRBV11-2 and TRBJ1-4; 7 nucleotides match TRBD1. The CDR3 length is 15 residues. Germline V lookup: CDR1 SGHAT, CDR2 FQNNGV. V gave up 4 bases and J gave up 2 bases; unmatched junction bases: 4. The CDR3 loop reads CASSSLQGTNEKLFF. DNA of the CDR3: TGTGCCAGCAGCTCATTACAGGGGACTAATGAAAAACTGTTTTTT.

The V call is TRBV4-1, the J call TRBJ1-5; D not resolved. CDR1 MGHRA and CDR2 YSYEKL come from the germline V gene. The V end was cut by 0 bases, the J end by 3 bases, with 24 bases between. CDR3 length: 20 amino acids. The chain's CDR3 is CASSQDPPPRFPDINQPQHF. DNA of the CDR3: TGCGCCAGCAGCCAAGACCCGCCCCCCAGGTTCCCAGATATCAATCAGCCCCAGCATTTT.

CDR3 DNA: TGCGCCAGCAGCCAAGAAGCGCGCGGGAGGGCCGGGTCTGGGGCCAACGTCCTGACTTTC. Protein: CASSQEARGRAGSGANVLTF. V and J are TRBV4-1 and TRBJ2-6; 9 bases fit TRBD2. The CDR3 is 20 residues long. Germline CDR1 MGHRA, CDR2 YSYEKL. J gave up 1 base and V 0 bases, and 10 bases lay outside the gene matches.

The rearrangement links TRBV29-1 to TRBJ1-1; no definite D call. The germline V gene encodes CDR1 SQVTM and CDR2 ANQGSEA. Trimming pared 7 bases from V and 0 bases from J, leaving 12 bases between. CDR3 length equals 13 residues. The CDR3 bases are TGCAGCGCCGACGGGTACATGAACACTGAAGCTTTCTTT. Translated: CSADGYMNTEAFF.

This clone was detected once. The J gene is TRBJ2-6, the V gene TRBV6-5; maybe TRBD1 (6 bases). The CDR3 runs 15 residues. The V gene's germline CDR1 is MNHEY and CDR2 SVGAGI. Trimming removed 6 bases at V and 0 bases at J, with 9 bases between. CDR3 coding DNA: TGTGCCAGCAGGGCAGGGGTCTCTGGGGCCAACGTCCTGACTTTC. Amino acid sequence: CASRAGVSGANVLTF.

This clone was observed a single time. This rearrangement joins TRBV5-6 to TRBJ1-2, with 7 bases identical to TRBD1. After removal of 0 bases from V and 8 bases from J, the junction contained 7 bases not matched to a gene. CDR3 size: 14 residues. CDR1 and CDR2 from the germline V gene are SGHDT and YYEEEE. The CDR3 loop is CASSLGQGGIGYTF. As DNA, the CDR3 is TGTGCCAGCAGCTTGGGACAGGGAGGAATAGGCTACACCTTC.

The chain has TRBV5-1 and TRBJ2-2; 7 bases are a match to TRBD1. Germline V gene data show CDR1 as SGHRS and CDR2 as YFSETQ. The CDR3 is 17 amino acids. Trimming removed 1 base from V and 4 bases from J; junction bases left unmatched: 10. As DNA, the CDR3 is TGCGCCAGCAGCTTGCTAGGACAGGCTAGAGGCACCGGGGAGCTGTTTTTT. Protein: CASSLLGQARGTGELFF.

This clone has a single count. The V gene is TRBV5-1, the J gene TRBJ2-3; 7 nucleotides match TRBD2. Unmatched junction bases numbered 4, after V lost 2 bases and J lost 4 bases. The CDR3 is made up of 14 amino acids. Germline V gene data show CDR1 as SGHRS and CDR2 as YFSETQ. CDR3 region: CASSFGGSSDTQYF. CDR3 sequence (DNA): TGCGCCAGCAGCTTCGGCGGGAGCTCAGATACGCAGTATTTT.

The J gene is TRBJ1-1, the V gene TRBV28; D is undetermined. The CDR3 runs to 13 residues. The germline CDR1 and CDR2 sequences are MDHEN and SYDVKM. Trimming shortened V by 5 bases and J by 1 base, and 8 bases separated the two germline ends. CDR3 sequence (DNA): TGTGCCAGCAGTCCTACACGGAACACTGAAGCTTTCTTT. It specifies CASSPTRNTEAFF.

The CDR3 loop reads CASSYDSNQPQHF. The CDR3 bases are TGTGCCAGCAGCTACGATAGCAATCAGCCCCAGCATTTT. V is TRBV7-2 and J is TRBJ1-5; D not certain. Germline V gene lookup returns CDR1 SGHTA and CDR2 FQGNSA. This CDR3 is 13 amino acids long. The V end was cut by 4 bases, the J end by 0 bases, with 4 bases between. Using reference TRBV7-2 and TRBJ1-5 for the parts outside the CDR3, the full variable domain is GAGVSQSPSNKVTEKGKDVELRCDPISGHTALYWYRQSLGQGLEFLIYFQGNSAPDKSGLPSDRFSAERTGGSVSTLTIQRTQQEDSAVYLCASSYDSNQPQHFGDGTRLSIL.

The V gene is TRBV18, the J gene TRBJ2-5; perhaps TRBD1 as D (6 bases). The CDR3 is 15 amino acids. The V end lost 0 bases, the J end lost 2 bases, and 10 bases lay between the germline ends. Germline V lookup: CDR1 KGHSH, CDR2 LQKENI. For the CDR3, the DNA is TGTGCCAGCTCACCACCCTCGACAGGTCAAGAGACCCAGTACTTC. Translated: CASSPPSTGQETQYF. The full variable domain, rest sourced from reference TRBV18 and TRBJ2-5, is NAGVMQNPRHLVRRRGQEARLRCSPMKGHSHVYWYRQLPEEGLKFMVYLQKENIIDESGMPKERFSAEFPKEGPSILRIQQVVRGDSAAYFCASSPPSTGQETQYFGPGTRLLVL.

The genes are TRBV27 and TRBJ1-6; D might be TRBD1 (6 bases). The CDR3 is made up of 14 amino acids. CDR1 is MNHEY and CDR2 is SMNVEV in the germline V gene (reference sequence). Trimming shortened V by 3 bases and J by 7 bases, and 10 bases separated the two germline ends. CDR3 loop: CASSFPGENSPLHF. The CDR3 DNA follows: TGTGCCAGCAGTTTCCCAGGGGAAAATTCACCCCTCCACTTT.

The chain carries TRBV28 and TRBJ2-7, with a tentative D call TRBD1 (11 bases). V shed 6 bases and J shed 2 bases, with 38 bases lying between them. This CDR3 region has 22 residues. CDR1 is MDHEN and CDR2 is SYDVKM in the germline V gene. The CDR3 DNA reads TGTGCCAGCAGCCGCCGGGACAGGGGGTCCTATACCTCAACTAGCGGGACCTACGAGCAGTACTTC. It encodes CASSRRDRGSYTSTSGTYEQYF.

This chain uses TRBV2 with TRBJ1-2; no reliable D call. This CDR3 is built from 12 residues. CDR1 is SNHLY and CDR2 is FYNNEI in the germline V gene. Deletions cut 2 bases from V and 11 bases from J, with 12 bases between. The CDR3 DNA reads as TGTGCCAGCAGTGAAAGGGTGGCATCTTACACCTTC. Its translation is CASSERVASYTF. The whole variable domain, remainder taken from reference TRBV2 and TRBJ1-2, is EPEVTQTPSHQVTQMGQEVILRCVPISNHLYFYWYRQILGQKVEFLVSFYNNEISEKSEIFDDQFSVERPDGSNFTLKIRSTKLEDSAMYFCASSERVASYTFGSGTRLTVV.

V gene TRBV5-4 combines with J gene TRBJ2-1, with D possibly matching TRBD2 (6 bases). V was cut by 2 bases and J by 0 bases, with 12 bases left in between. Germline V gene data show CDR1 as SGHNT and CDR2 as YYREEE (reference sequence). The length of the CDR3 is 16 residues. CDR3 in amino acids: CASSFGGTGSYNEQFF. The CDR3 region has the DNA TGTGCCAGCAGCTTTGGCGGGACTGGCTCCTACAATGAGCAGTTCTTC.

V usage is TRBV5-1 and J usage is TRBJ2-2, with D possibly TRBD1 on 6 matching bases. CDR3 size: 16 residues. CDR1 is SGHRS, CDR2 YFSETQ, per germline. V lost 9 bases to trimming and J lost 6 bases, with 24 bases between them. The CDR3 is CATYPGAQGWAGELFF. CDR3 bases: TGCGCCACCTATCCAGGGGCCCAGGGGTGGGCCGGGGAGCTGTTTTTT.

The chain uses TRBV7-2 and TRBJ2-7; no definite D call. The V and J ends lost 1 base and 2 bases respectively, with 15 bases between them. The CDR3 runs 16 residues. The germline V gene encodes CDR1 SGHTA and CDR2 FQGNSA. The CDR3 loop reads CASSLVAVLLPYEQYF. CDR3 coding DNA: TGTGCCAGCAGCTTAGTCGCAGTCCTTCTTCCCTACGAGCAGTACTTC. The full variable domain, rest sourced from reference TRBV7-2 and TRBJ2-7, is GAGVSQSPSNKVTEKGKDVELRCDPISGHTALYWYRQSLGQGLEFLIYFQGNSAPDKSGLPSDRFSAERTGGSVSTLTIQRTQQEDSAVYLCASSLVAVLLPYEQYFGPGTRLTVT.

The chain's CDR3 is CASGGLRQVWEPNTGELFF. For the CDR3, the DNA is TGTGCCAGCGGGGGATTGAGGCAGGTTTGGGAGCCAAACACCGGGGAGCTGTTTTTT. V usage is TRBV27 and J usage is TRBJ2-2; D may be TRBD1 or TRBD2 (5 bases each). This CDR3 has 19 residues. Trimming stripped 8 bases from V and 2 bases from J, with 27 bases between. Germline V gene data show CDR1 as MNHEY and CDR2 as SMNVEV (reference sequence).

The gene calls are TRBV7-9 and TRBJ2-7; 9 positions agree with TRBD1. Germline assignment: CDR1 SEHNR and CDR2 FQNEAQ (reference sequence). Trimming at V came to 5 bases and at J to 4 bases, leaving 12 bases not matched to a gene. This CDR3 is 16 amino acids long. The CDR3 here is CASSPPLGQGKYEQYF. The CDR3 DNA reads TGTGCCAGCAGCCCCCCCCTCGGACAGGGGAAATACGAGCAGTACTTC.

The chain uses TRBV10-3 and TRBJ1-5; 8 bases agree with TRBD1. The J segment lost 3 bases and the V segment lost 2 bases, leaving 6 bases of the junction unmatched. This CDR3 contains 16 residues. Germline CDR1 ENHRY, CDR2 SYGVKD. CDR3 sequence (DNA): TGTGCCATCAGTGAGGACAGGGGTCGTGCCAATCAGCCCCAGCATTTT. Its protein product is CAISEDRGRANQPQHF.

The rearrangement joins TRBV7-3 to TRBJ1-2, with D unresolved. Trimming removed 5 bases from V and 2 bases from J, with 9 bases in between. Per the germline V gene, CDR1 is SGHTA and CDR2 is FQGTGA. This CDR3 has 13 residues. Written as DNA, the CDR3 is TGTGCCAGCAGCCCAGGACGGAACTATGGCTACACCTTC. Encoded protein: CASSPGRNYGYTF.